This T cell receptor (beta chain) was captured by sequencing in a study of cytomegalovirus exposure and HLA in healthy donors. The protocol was immunoSEQ multiplex PCR, while the TCRdb copy is restricted to in-frame clones and leaves out a portion. The repertoire holds 140,000 or so clones, with roughly nine tenths as singletons. Overall study findings and caveats: Reported performance of the classifier showed diagnosis of cytomegalovirus status with high specificity and sensitivity.

With V trimmed by 7 bases and J by 9 bases, 10 bases remained unmatched. The CDR3 runs 14 residues. Germline assignment: CDR1 LNHDA and CDR2 SQIVND (reference sequence). As to this clone: The antigen is unknown.

The rearrangement joins TRBV19 to TRBJ1-5, with 9 bases identical to TRBD1. The TCR sequence derives from a woman under 30 in good health and CMV-seropositive. Sequenced input: PBMCs. In DNA, the CDR3 is TGTGCCAGTAAGCCGGGACAGGGTACATTGCCCCAGCATTTT. Protein sequence: CASKPGQGTLPQHF.